The 11 T cell receptor beta chains reported below all come from one sample, sequenced in a study of blood T cell repertoires in COVID-19. Assay: immunoSEQ multiplex PCR; the TCRdb copy retains only in-frame clones and omits some. The top ten hold 5.8% of the sample, which has around 49,000 clones, around 80% seen once. Sequencing input: PBMCs or T cells enriched from blood (not recorded which). The source of these receptors is a woman aged 45-65 years with acute COVID-19.

This chain connects TRBV9 to TRBJ2-1; TRBD2 aligns across 7 bases. The CDR3 is made up of 16 amino acids. Germline CDR1 and CDR2: SGDLS and YYNGEE. Unmatched junction bases numbered 17, after V lost 4 bases and J lost 10 bases. The CDR3 region is CASSIAPQRGGDEQFF. CDR3 bases: TGTGCCAGCAGCATAGCCCCCCAGCGGGGAGGTGACGAGCAGTTCTTC.

This chain connects TRBV12-5 to TRBJ1-2; D call uncertain. Germline V gene sequence: CDR1 LGHNT, CDR2 FRNRAP. The CDR3 sequence is 14 residues long. The V end lost 4 bases, the J end lost 0 bases, and 9 bases lay between the germline ends. DNA for the CDR3: TGTGCTAGTGGTTCTTCGGGGACTAACTATGGCTACACCTTC. This sequence encodes CASGSSGTNYGYTF.

Judged by abundance, this clone is medium-sized. The V and J genes are TRBV9 and TRBJ2-2; no clear D gene. This CDR3 has 14 amino acids. Germline CDR1 is SGDLS and CDR2 is YYNGEE. Trimming pared 0 bases from V and 3 bases from J, leaving 6 bases between. Written as DNA, the CDR3 is TGTGCCAGCAGCGTAGGAGAGTACACCGGGGAGCTGTTTTTT. It codes for CASSVGEYTGELFF. The entire variable domain, with the rest obtained from reference TRBV9 and TRBJ2-2, is as follows: DSGVTQTPKHLITATGQRVTLRCSPRSGDLSVYWYQQSLDQGLQFLIQYYNGEERAKGNILERFSAQQFPDLHSELNLSSLELGDSALYFCASSVGEYTGELFFGEGSRLTVL.

The rearrangement joins TRBV5-6 to TRBJ2-5, with TRBD2 matching over 7 bases. Looked up from germline, CDR1 is SGHDT and CDR2 is YYEEEE. The CDR3 contains 16 residues. V lost 3 bases and J lost 1; bases outside the gene matches: 9. The CDR3 nucleotides are TGTGCCAGCAGCTCCTGGGAGGGACCGCTCCAAGAGACCCAGTACTTC. As protein: CASSSWEGPLQETQYF.

The V call is TRBV7-3, the J call TRBJ2-2; TRBD2 might be the D (6 bases). Germline-derived CDR1 and CDR2 are SGHTA and FQGTGA. V lost 5 bases and J lost 0, with 13 bases in between. This CDR3 is 16 amino acids long. The DNA of the CDR3 is TGTGCCAGCAGCCCCCAGCAGCGGGCGAACACCGGGGAGCTGTTTTTT. Its translation: CASSPQQRANTGELFF.

This chain uses TRBV7-9 with TRBJ1-2; 7 bases are shared with TRBD1. Trimming removed 4 bases from V and 4 bases from J; junction bases left unmatched: 6. This CDR3 region has 14 residues. CDR1 SEHNR and CDR2 FQNEAQ come from the germline V gene (reference sequence). Written as DNA, the CDR3 is TGTGCCAGCAGCTCCAGGGGGTCACTCTATGGCTACACCTTC. This encodes CASSSRGSLYGYTF. Supplemented by reference TRBV7-9 and TRBJ1-2, the full variable domain reads DTGVSQNPRHKITKRGQNVTFRCDPISEHNRLYWYRQTLGQGPEFLTYFQNEAQLEKSRLLSDRFSAERPKGSFSTLEIQRTEQGDSAMYLCASSSRGSLYGYTFGSGTRLTVV.

The chain employs TRBV11-1 and TRBJ2-1, with TRBD2 matching over 13 bases. Germline V lookup: CDR1 SGHAT, CDR2 FQDESV (reference sequence). The ends lost 2 bases at V and 8 bases at J; junction bases unmatched: 6. The CDR3 has 16 residues. CDR3 in DNA: TGTGCCAGCAGCTTATGGGGACTAGCGGGGAGGGATGAGCAGTTCTTC. Protein product: CASSLWGLAGRDEQFF.

V usage is TRBV4-1 and J usage is TRBJ1-2; possibly TRBD1 for D (6 bases). The germline CDR1 and CDR2 sequences are MGHRA and YSYEKL. Between the trimmed V and J ends, which lost 1 base and 8 bases, there was a span of 11 bases. The CDR3 spans 13 residues. In nucleotides, the CDR3 is TGCGCCAGCAGCCAAGTGGCAGGGGACGGCTACACCTTC. This translates into CASSQVAGDGYTF.

The chain couples TRBV19 to TRBJ1-2; TRBD1 is a possible D gene (5 bases). CDR3 length equals 15 residues. CDR1 is LNHDA, CDR2 SQIVND, per germline (reference sequence). The V gene lost 6 bases and the J gene lost 6 bases, with 20 bases spanning the gap. The CDR3 loop reads CASRNQGTGFDGYTF. CDR3 sequence (DNA): TGTGCCAGTAGGAACCAGGGTACCGGCTTCGATGGCTACACCTTC.

On this clone: Other DNA sequences from this sample encode an identical CDR3 as well. The CDR3 is CASSSRTGGNTEAFF. The CDR3 nucleotides read TGTGCCAGCAGCTCGCGGACAGGGGGGAACACTGAAGCTTTCTTT. This chain joins TRBV13 and TRBJ1-1; 10 nucleotides line up with TRBD1. Germline V lookup: CDR1 PRHDT, CDR2 FYEKMQ (reference sequence). The length of the CDR3 is 15 residues. J lost 1 base, V lost 4 bases, and 3 bases had no gene match.

For the CDR3, the DNA is TGTGCCAGCAGCTCGTCTGCAGGGCCTTATGGCTACACCTTC. This translates into CASSSSAGPYGYTF. The V gene is TRBV13, the J gene TRBJ1-2, with TRBD1 as a possible D gene (5 bases). From germline, CDR1 is PRHDT and CDR2 FYEKMQ (reference sequence). V was shortened by 4 bases and J by 5 bases, with 14 bases between the two germline ends. The CDR3 sequence is 14 residues long. Filled out from reference TRBV13 and TRBJ1-2, the complete variable domain reads AAGVIQSPRHLIKEKRETATLKCYPIPRHDTVYWYQQGPGQDPQFLISFYEKMQSDKGSIPDRFSAQQFSDYHSELNMSSLELGDSALYFCASSSSAGPYGYTFGSGTRLTVV.